The 27 T cell receptor beta chains presented below share a single source sample, sequenced in a study of cytomegalovirus exposure and HLA in healthy donors. The PCR made use of 60 Vbeta and 13 Jbeta primers. Sequenced by immunoSEQ multiplex PCR; TCRdb stores in-frame clones only, minus some. The table includes about 140,000 clones, about 70% detected once. The sample taken for sequencing was PBMCs. Every receptor here comes from a male donor in good health and CMV-seronegative.

This clone was seen only a few times. This rearrangement joins TRBV15 to TRBJ2-7; D gene ambiguous. The V gene's germline CDR1 is LNHNV and CDR2 YYDKDF (reference sequence). Trimming shortened V by 0 bases and J by 7 bases, and 10 bases separated the two germline ends. The CDR3 totals 13 residues. CDR3 amino acids: CATSREHTAEQYF. The CDR3 DNA is TGTGCCACCAGCAGAGAACACACAGCTGAGCAGTACTTC. The full variable domain, completed using reference TRBV15 and TRBJ2-7, is DAMVIQNPRYQVTQFGKPVTLSCSQTLNHNVMYWYQQKSSQAPKLLFHYYDKDFNNEADTPDNFQSRRPNTSFCFLDIRSPGLGDTAMYLCATSREHTAEQYFGPGTRLTVT.

The chain couples TRBV19 to TRBJ1-1; 8 bases line up with TRBD1. Trimming cost V 4 bases and J 5 bases; bases outside gene matches: 9. This CDR3 has 15 residues. Per the germline V gene, CDR1 is LNHDA and CDR2 is SQIVND (reference sequence). The CDR3 sequence: CASSREDRGWTEAFF. The DNA for the CDR3 is TGTGCCAGTAGTAGGGAAGACAGGGGCTGGACTGAAGCTTTCTTT.

This clone showed up just once. The genes are TRBV6-6 and TRBJ2-1; D uncertain. Germline V gene data show CDR1 as MNHNY and CDR2 as SVGAGI (reference sequence). CDR3 size: 14 residues. V shed 2 bases and J shed 6 bases, with 11 bases lying between them. The CDR3 here is CASSYIESPNEQFF. For the CDR3, the DNA is TGTGCCAGCAGTTACATTGAGAGTCCCAATGAGCAGTTCTTC.

This clone was detected only a few times. CDR3 protein: CASSQTVLIGNTIYF. CDR3 DNA sequence: TGTGCCAGCAGCCAGACAGTGCTAATTGGAAACACCATATATTTT. The V and J genes are TRBV9 and TRBJ1-3; D is perhaps TRBD1 (5 bases). This CDR3 comprises 15 residues. V shed 4 bases and J shed 3 bases, with 14 bases lying between them. CDR1 and CDR2 (germline): SGDLS, YYNGEE.

This clone was found a few times. The chain couples TRBV28 to TRBJ2-7, with D perhaps matching TRBD1 (6 bases). V was cut by 1 base and J by 7 bases, with 14 bases left in between. The CDR3 contains 14 residues. Germline V gene data show CDR1 as MDHEN and CDR2 as SYDVKM. The CDR3 DNA follows: TGTGCCAGCAGTTTATTTTCAGGGGTACGGGAGCAGTACTTC. This encodes CASSLFSGVREQYF.

The chain uses TRBV11-3 and TRBJ2-3, with TRBD1 as a possible D gene (5 bases). CDR3 length: 14 residues. Trimming removed 1 base at V and 3 bases at J, with 8 bases between. The germline V gene encodes CDR1 SGHNT and CDR2 YENEEA. The CDR3 nucleotides are TGTGCCAGCAGCTTAGGGCAGGGTACAGATACGCAGTATTTT. Its protein is CASSLGQGTDTQYF.

This clone was counted between two and nine times. This sequence joins TRBV4-1 and TRBJ2-7; TRBD1 might be the D (5 bases). CDR3 length equals 16 residues. CDR1 and CDR2 from the germline V gene are MGHRA and YSYEKL. V shed 0 bases and J shed 1 base, with 13 bases lying between them. DNA of the CDR3: TGCGCCAGCAGCCAAGAAAGCGCAGGGCGATCCTACGAGCAGTACTTC. Residues: CASSQESAGRSYEQYF.

The chain carries TRBV7-9 and TRBJ2-3; tentative D call: TRBD1 (6 bases). CDR3 length: 15 amino acids. Trimming removed 6 bases from V and 2 bases from J, with 15 bases in between. The germline gives CDR1 SEHNR, CDR2 FQNEAQ (reference sequence). The CDR3 nucleotides read TGTGCCAGCAGTCGCCGGGACAATCCCACAGATACGCAGTATTTT. Translated: CASSRRDNPTDTQYF.

This clone was counted a few times. The chain uses TRBV5-1 and TRBJ1-1; no reliable D call. This CDR3 has 13 residues. From germline, CDR1 is SGHRS and CDR2 YFSETQ. V lost 7 bases, J lost 0 bases, and 10 bases lay in between. CDR3 in amino acids: CASRGELNTEAFF. The CDR3 bases are TGCGCCAGCCGGGGAGAATTGAACACTGAAGCTTTCTTT.

This chain joins TRBV7-8 and TRBJ2-1; TRBD2 agrees at 11 bases. Germline CDR1 and CDR2: SGHVS and FQNEAQ. This CDR3 has 17 residues. V gave up 0 bases and J gave up 2 bases; unmatched junction bases: 3. The CDR3 sequence: CASSLAALAGAYNEQFF. CDR3 in DNA: TGTGCCAGCAGCTTAGCGGCACTAGCGGGAGCCTACAATGAGCAGTTCTTC.

This clone was detected only once. The rearrangement uses TRBV28 and TRBJ1-1; weak D call: TRBD1 (5 bases). CDR1 is MDHEN and CDR2 is SYDVKM in the germline V gene. The CDR3 covers 14 residues. Trimming cost V 3 bases and J 5 bases, with 13 bases left between them. The CDR3 spells CASSLRRGWTEAFF. Written as DNA, the CDR3 is TGTGCCAGCAGTTTGAGGAGGGGTTGGACTGAAGCTTTCTTT.

The rearrangement joins TRBV7-3 to TRBJ2-2, with D possibly being TRBD2 (6 bases). Per the germline V gene, CDR1 is SGHTA and CDR2 is FQGTGA. The CDR3 has 14 residues. V was shortened by 4 bases and J by 5 bases, with 11 bases between the two germline ends. CDR3 protein: CASSSTAGTGELFF. CDR3 DNA: TGTGCCAGCAGCTCGACCGCGGGAACCGGGGAGCTGTTTTTT.

The V gene is TRBV6-5, the J gene TRBJ2-3, with 9 bases that match TRBD2. The CDR3 totals 15 residues. Germline CDR1 reads MNHEY; CDR2 reads SVGAGI. The ends lost 4 bases at V and 1 base at J; junction bases unmatched: 3. Here the CDR3 reads CASSSLAGGTDTQYF. CDR3 DNA: TGTGCCAGCAGTTCTTTAGCGGGGGGCACAGATACGCAGTATTTT.

The rearrangement joins TRBV29-1 to TRBJ2-3; the match to TRBD1 covers 8 bases. Per the germline V gene, CDR1 is SQVTM and CDR2 is ANQGSEA. Trimming removed 6 bases from V and 6 bases from J; junction bases left unmatched: 5. The CDR3 is made up of 12 amino acids. The CDR3 sequence is CSVRTGSDTQYF. CDR3 in DNA: TGCAGCGTCCGGACAGGGTCCGATACGCAGTATTTT.

V is TRBV4-3 and J is TRBJ2-3; 10 bases align to TRBD2. In germline, CDR1 is LGHNA, CDR2 YSLEER. V shed 0 bases and J 0 bases; nucleotides not matched to a gene: 9. This CDR3 region has 19 residues. CDR3 amino acids: CASSQELRAAGGSTDTQYF. The CDR3 bases are TGCGCCAGCAGCCAAGAATTGCGGGCAGCGGGAGGGAGCACAGATACGCAGTATTTT.

The chain recombines TRBV21-1 with TRBJ2-7; the D call TRBD1 from the table was never checked on the DNA. TRBV21-1 is classified as a pseudogene. CDR3 size: 15 residues. The CDR3 coding sequence is TGTGCCAGCAGCAAAGAACAGGGAAACACCGACGAGCAGTACTTC. This gives the protein CASSKEQGNTDEQYF.

This sequence joins TRBV28 and TRBJ2-2; 10 bases fit TRBD2. The V and J ends lost 6 bases and 1 base, in that order; junction bases with no gene match: 11. Looked up from germline, CDR1 is MDHEN and CDR2 is SYDVKM. The CDR3 is 18 residues long. CDR3: CASRILGLAGENTGELFF. CDR3 nucleotide sequence: TGTGCCAGCAGAATCCTCGGGCTAGCGGGAGAGAACACCGGGGAGCTGTTTTTT.

The V and J genes are TRBV5-6 and TRBJ1-6, with D unclear. The CDR3 is 13 residues long. V was trimmed by 1 base and J by 8 bases, leaving 7 bases between them. Germline CDR1 is SGHDT and CDR2 is YYEEEE. Written as DNA, the CDR3 is TGTGCCAGCAGCTTGTGGAGGGATTCACCCCTCCACTTT. Translated, it gives CASSLWRDSPLHF.

CDR3 in DNA: TGTGCCAGCAGAGGGGGCGGGCAAGAGACCCAGTACTTC. It is translated as CASRGGGQETQYF. The V gene is TRBV2, the J gene TRBJ2-5, with TRBD1 matching over 7 bases. Trimming at V came to 6 bases and at J to 2 bases, leaving 3 bases not matched to a gene. The CDR3 covers 13 residues. Germline CDR1 SNHLY, CDR2 FYNNEI.

The V call is TRBV5-6, the J call TRBJ1-3; no definite D call. From germline, CDR1 is SGHDT and CDR2 YYEEEE. V shed 6 bases and J shed 4 bases, with 14 bases lying between them. The CDR3 loop spans 14 amino acids. CDR3 protein: CASTLTGYGNTIYF. Written as DNA, the CDR3 is TGTGCCAGCACCCTCACCGGGTACGGAAACACCATATATTTT.

This clone appeared a few times. This rearrangement joins TRBV5-6 to TRBJ1-2, with D perhaps TRBD1 (5 bases). Germline V gene data show CDR1 as SGHDT and CDR2 as YYEEEE. CDR3 length: 14 amino acids. The V end was cut by 4 bases, the J end by 9 bases, with 19 bases between. CDR3 DNA: TGTGCCAGCAGCGTGGGGCAGAATGGGGCGAGCTACACCTTC. Residues: CASSVGQNGASYTF.

This chain links TRBV6-6 with TRBJ1-1, with a possible D match to TRBD1 (6 bases). This CDR3 is built from 14 residues. CDR1 and CDR2 from the germline V gene are MNHNY and SVGAGI (reference sequence). V lost 5 bases and J lost 1, with 11 bases in between. The DNA for the CDR3 is TGTGCCAGCAGTGCTGTGGACAGGAACACTGAAGCTTTCTTT. As protein: CASSAVDRNTEAFF.

The V call is TRBV7-8, the J call TRBJ2-3, with a tentative D call TRBD2 (5 bases). The CDR3 loop spans 12 amino acids. CDR1 and CDR2 from the germline V gene are SGHVS and FQNEAQ. V shed 6 bases and J shed 1 base, with 5 bases lying between them. The CDR3, as DNA: TGTGCCAGCAGACTAGGCACAGATACGCAGTATTTT. Its translation is CASRLGTDTQYF.

The V call is TRBV29-1, the J call TRBJ2-7, with TRBD1 matching over 7 bases. This CDR3 spans 12 amino acids. The germline gives CDR1 SQVTM, CDR2 ANQGSEA. Losses at the gene ends were 5 bases for V and 5 bases for J; bases not matched to a gene: 6. CDR3: CSVFRGPNEQYF. CDR3 nucleotides: TGCAGCGTTTTTAGGGGGCCCAACGAGCAGTACTTC.

The CDR3 spells CASSLGQGLSYNEQFF. CDR3 DNA: TGCGCCAGCAGCTTAGGACAGGGACTGTCCTACAATGAGCAGTTCTTC. The chain combines TRBV5-1 with TRBJ2-1, with 8 bases aligning to TRBD1. Germline values: CDR1 SGHRS, CDR2 YFSETQ. The CDR3 runs 16 residues. Trimming cost V 2 bases and J 1 base; bases outside gene matches: 5.

The rearrangement links TRBV30 to TRBJ1-5; D is undetermined. Trimming removed 0 bases from V and 4 bases from J, with 7 bases in between. The germline V gene encodes CDR1 GTSNPN and CDR2 SVGIG (reference sequence). The CDR3 is 13 residues long. Written as DNA, the CDR3 is TGTGCCTGGAGTGTCCAGGAAAATCAGCCCCAGCATTTT. It specifies CAWSVQENQPQHF.

The genes are TRBV28 and TRBJ2-1; 8 bases agree with TRBD2. The CDR3 consists of 14 residues. The V gene's germline CDR1 is MDHEN and CDR2 SYDVKM. V trimming: 6 bases; J trimming: 8 bases; junction bases outside the gene matches: 9. The DNA for the CDR3 is TGTGCCAGCAGCGCCCCGGGACTAGGTGATGAGCAGTTCTTC. This sequence encodes CASSAPGLGDEQFF.